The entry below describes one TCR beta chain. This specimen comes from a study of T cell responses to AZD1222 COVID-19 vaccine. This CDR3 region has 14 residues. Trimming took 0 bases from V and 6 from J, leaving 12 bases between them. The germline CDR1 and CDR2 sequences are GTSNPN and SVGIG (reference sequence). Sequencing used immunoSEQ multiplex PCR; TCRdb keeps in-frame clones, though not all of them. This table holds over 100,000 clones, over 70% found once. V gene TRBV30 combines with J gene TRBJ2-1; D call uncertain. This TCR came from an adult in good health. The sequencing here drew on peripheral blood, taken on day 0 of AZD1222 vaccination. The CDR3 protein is CAWSVLSSFNEQFF. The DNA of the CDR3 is TGTGCCTGGAGTGTATTATCCTCGTTCAATGAGCAGTTCTTC. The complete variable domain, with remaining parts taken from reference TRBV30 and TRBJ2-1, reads SQTIHQWPATLVQPVGSPLSLECTVEGTSNPNLYWYRQAAGRGLQLLFYSVGIGQISSEVPQNLSASRPQDRQFILSSKKLLLSDSGFYLCAWSVLSSFNEQFFGPGTRLTVL.